This is a list of T cell receptor beta chains from one sample in a study of blood T cell repertoires in COVID-19. Sequencing used immunoSEQ multiplex PCR; TCRdb keeps in-frame clones, though not all of them. The sample consists of around 300,000 clones, 75% to 90% of them appearing once. Source material: peripheral blood. The receptors were sampled from a woman aged 40 to 50 who had recovered from COVID-19. The CDR3 runs from the conserved cysteine through the conserved F or W. The size entry is marked missing in some rows and otherwise reads once, few, many or a size class.

TRBJ2-1 NA TRBV7-9 16 CASSLAASGWGEEQFF
TRBJ2-1 NA TRBV24-1 18 CATSDDPGLAGASNEQFF
TRBJ2-3 NA TRBV2 13 CASTLGLQIGQYF
TRBJ2-1 NA TRBV11-2 15 CASSLGGSRYNEQFF
TRBJ1-1 NA TRBV12-3/TRBV12-4 12 CASRDSTTEAFF
TRBJ1-6 NA TRBV7-2 15 CASSIKDRHNSPLHF
TRBJ2-1 NA TRBV18 15 CASSPIAGGGSEQFF
TRBJ2-1 NA TRBV30 13 CAWSLAGVNEQFF
TRBJ1-2 NA TRBV7-2 15 CASSLTSGGGYGYTF
TRBJ2-5 NA TRBV6-4 15 CASSEVAGVLETQYF
TRBJ2-3 NA TRBV29-1 14 CSVGGQGVADTQYF
TRBJ2-5 NA TRBV2 14 CASSGPQAQETQYF
TRBJ1-2 NA TRBV4-1 13 CASSQTGVRGYTF
TRBJ1-5 NA TRBV19 19 CASSFPPSGQGALDQPQHF
TRBJ2-7 NA TRBV6-5 12 CASSSRNYEQYF
TRBJ2-5 NA TRBV4-2 16 CASSTPGQGGQETQYF
TRBJ1-5 NA TRBV30 19 CAWSVPGIQMKYSNQPQHF
TRBJ1-3 NA TRBV2 15 CASSARWGPLDTIYF
TRBJ2-7 NA TRBV5-1 15 CASSLVTGDTYEQYF
TRBJ2-1 NA TRBV4-1 14 CASSQDYKGNEQFF
TRBJ1-1 NA TRBV11-3 12 CASSTGTAEAFF
TRBJ2-7 NA TRBV6-1 15 CASSETQGSSYEQYF
TRBJ1-5 few TRBV6-6 14 CASSPPGRDQPQHF
TRBJ2-7 many TRBV7-9 12 CASSFDRDEQYF
TRBJ1-2 NA TRBV5-1 17 CASSSPGGQAFNYGYTF
TRBJ1-2 NA TRBV6-5 14 CASRPGSKNYGYTF
TRBJ2-1 once TRBV18 15 CASSPGQDPGDEQFF
TRBJ2-5 NA TRBV7-6 15 CASSLVPSDWETQYF
TRBJ1-2 NA TRBV5-6 16 CASSLKNRGLGYGYTF
TRBJ2-7 NA TRBV6-6 13 CASSYGPASEQYF
TRBJ1-6 NA TRBV10-3 15 CAIRGQGVDNSPLHF